This record looks at one T cell receptor beta chain sequence and its context. Its antigen is as yet unknown. This sample is drawn from a study of brain T cells in children with intractable seizures. Study results and caveats: Pre- and post-surgery blood differed in depth, so pre-surgery absences may be undersampling.

TCRdb's copy holds only in-frame clones and misses some; the assay was immunoSEQ multiplex PCR. The sample lists fewer than 25,000 clones, 85% to 95% occurring once. Sequencing was limited to surgery cases with top T cell transcript signatures in brain tissue. The germline V gene encodes CDR1 SGHRS and CDR2 YFSETQ. The CDR3 totals 13 residues. V lost 0 bases and J lost 6, with 7 bases in between. The receptor comes from a boy under 18 with focal cortical dysplasia and intractable seizures. This material consisted of peripheral blood, taken at surgery. J is TRBJ1-5 and V is TRBV5-1; no clear D gene. CDR3 region: CASSLVVGQPQHF. CDR3 bases: TGCGCCAGCAGCTTGGTAGTTGGTCAGCCCCAGCATTTT. The complete variable domain, with remaining parts taken from reference TRBV5-1 and TRBJ1-5, reads KAGVTQTPRYLIKTRGQQVTLSCSPISGHRSVSWYQQTPGQGLQFLFEYFSETQRNKGNFPGRFSGRQFSNSRSEMNVSTLELGDSALYLCASSLVVGQPQHFGDGTRLSIL.